These 10 T cell receptor beta chains were sequenced from one sample in a study of T cell responses to AZD1222 COVID-19 vaccine (dated by TCRdb to the early 2020s). The intended sense of this specimen's time point label: baseline before first vaccination. Reading the label with the study, this specimen's treatment or condition is: meningococcal conjugate vaccine given as trial control. The library was generated by the immunoSEQ multiplex PCR assay. The table was pulled from immuneACCESS by TCRdb, which kept in-frame rearrangements only. Such tables lose some clones; where checked, under half of the loss comes from unresolved V genes, and the rest has no known cause. A total of about 93,000 clones appear in this sample, around nine tenths of them only once. The ten largest clones represent approximately 3% of the sample. This sample comprised peripheral blood, obtained on day 0 of MenACWY control vaccination. These receptors were taken from an adult in good health.

Here the CDR3 reads CASSLVGGGTGNTIYF. For the CDR3, the DNA is TGTGCCAGCAGCTTAGTGGGTGGGGGCACTGGAAACACCATATATTTT. The chain combines TRBV7-2 with TRBJ1-3; TRBD1 might be the D (6 bases). Per the germline V gene, CDR1 is SGHTA and CDR2 is FQGNSA. The CDR3 is made up of 16 amino acids. V shed 1 base and J shed 2 bases, with 12 bases lying between them.

The chain employs TRBV7-2 and TRBJ1-1; 8 bases map to TRBD1. The CDR3 is 14 amino acids. Germline lookup yields CDR1 SGHTA and CDR2 FQGNSA. With V trimmed by 3 bases and J by 5 bases, 5 bases remained unmatched. CDR3 bases: TGTGCCAGCAGCTTCGGACAGGGTCAGACTGAAGCTTTCTTT. Translated, it gives CASSFGQGQTEAFF.

This chain joins TRBV5-6 and TRBJ1-1; D perhaps matches TRBD1 (5 bases). The germline V gene has CDR1 SGHDT and CDR2 YYEEEE. Trimming removed 4 bases at V and 1 base at J, with 8 bases between. The length of the CDR3 is 13 residues. The CDR3 loop reads CASSRTGNTEAFF. The CDR3 DNA reads as TGTGCCAGCAGCCGCACAGGGAACACTGAAGCTTTCTTT.

This rearrangement joins TRBV4-1 to TRBJ2-7, with unresolved D. Germline V lookup: CDR1 MGHRA, CDR2 YSYEKL. This CDR3 has 13 residues. Trimming removed 2 bases from V and 3 bases from J, with 8 bases in between. The DNA for the CDR3 is TGCGCCAGCAGCCAAACTGTTAACTACGAGCAGTACTTC. This translates into CASSQTVNYEQYF.

The chain has TRBV12-3 or TRBV12-4 and TRBJ2-3; perhaps TRBD2 as D (6 bases). The CDR3 sequence is 12 residues long. Trimming removed 5 bases from V and 7 bases from J, with 10 bases in between. CDR3 residues: CASSAGTYTQYF. CDR3 nucleotide sequence: TGTGCCAGCAGTGCGGGGACCTATACGCAGTATTTT.

The gene calls are TRBV7-2 and TRBJ2-5; D remains ambiguous. Deletions cut 1 base from V and 6 bases from J, with 15 bases between. CDR3 size: 15 residues. CDR1 and CDR2 (germline): SGHTA, FQGNSA. For the CDR3, the DNA is TGTGCCAGCAGCTTAGGCCCGGTGGCCCCGAAGACCCAGTACTTC. Protein sequence: CASSLGPVAPKTQYF.

The chain is built from TRBV28 and TRBJ1-2; tentatively, D is TRBD1 (5 bases). Per the germline V gene, CDR1 is MDHEN and CDR2 is SYDVKM. The CDR3 consists of 13 residues. The ends were cut back, 7 bases at V and 8 bases at J, with 17 bases in the middle. CDR3 coding DNA: TGTGCCAGCATCATAAACGGGGGTGGCGGCTACACCTTC. The encoded protein is CASIINGGGGYTF.

The chain couples TRBV18 to TRBJ2-5, with 7 bases identical to TRBD1. Germline values: CDR1 KGHSH, CDR2 LQKENI. The CDR3 has 14 residues. The V segment lost 5 bases and the J segment 3 bases; nucleotides outside the gene matches: 6. The CDR3 protein is CASSTTGSKETQYF. The CDR3 DNA reads as TGTGCCAGCTCAACGACAGGGTCAAAAGAGACCCAGTACTTC. Variable domain in full (rest from reference TRBV18 and TRBJ2-5): NAGVMQNPRHLVRRRGQEARLRCSPMKGHSHVYWYRQLPEEGLKFMVYLQKENIIDESGMPKERFSAEFPKEGPSILRIQQVVRGDSAAYFCASSTTGSKETQYFGPGTRLLVL.

The chain recombines TRBV6-2 or TRBV6-3 with TRBJ1-5; a weak D match, TRBD1 (5 bases). The CDR3 loop spans 13 amino acids. The V and J ends lost 4 bases and 7 bases respectively, with 11 bases between them. The germline gives CDR1 MNHEY, CDR2 SVGEGT. The CDR3 protein is CASSLTDYQPQHF. The CDR3 coding sequence is TGTGCCAGCAGTTTGACAGATTACCAGCCCCAGCATTTT.

This chain joins TRBV28 and TRBJ2-1; D unresolved. The CDR3 spans 11 residues. The germline V gene has CDR1 MDHEN and CDR2 SYDVKM. V was pared by 5 bases and J by 6 bases, with 5 bases between. CDR3 coding DNA: TGTGCCAGCAGTCTATTCAATGAGCAGTTCTTC. It encodes CASSLFNEQFF.